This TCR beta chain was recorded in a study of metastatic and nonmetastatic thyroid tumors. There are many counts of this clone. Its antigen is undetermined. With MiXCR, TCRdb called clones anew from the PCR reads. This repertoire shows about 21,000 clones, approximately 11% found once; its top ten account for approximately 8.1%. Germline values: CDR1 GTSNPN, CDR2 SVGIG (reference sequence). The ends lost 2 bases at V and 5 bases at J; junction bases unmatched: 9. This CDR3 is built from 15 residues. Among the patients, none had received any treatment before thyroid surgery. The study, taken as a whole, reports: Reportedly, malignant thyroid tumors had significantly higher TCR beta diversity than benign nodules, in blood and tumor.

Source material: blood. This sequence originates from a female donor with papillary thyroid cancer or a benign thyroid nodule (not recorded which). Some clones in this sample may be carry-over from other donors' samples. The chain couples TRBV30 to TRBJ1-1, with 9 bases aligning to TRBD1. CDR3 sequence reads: CAWSSPGTGSTEAFF. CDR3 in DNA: TGTGCCTGGAGTTCTCCCGGGACAGGGAGTACTGAAGCTTTCTTT.